These 9 T cell receptor beta chains were all obtained from the same sample, sequenced in a study of identifying expanded T cells in peripheral blood. Some clones are missing from TCRdb's copy, which holds only in-frame ones; the method was immunoSEQ multiplex PCR. The sample consists of approximately 110,000 clones, 88% of them appearing once. The sequencing sample was made of blood. These TCRs come from a person between 18 and 75 years old in good health.

V and J are TRBV7-8 and TRBJ1-1; 8 bases align to TRBD1. Germline loops: CDR1 SGHVS, CDR2 FQNEAQ. Trimming cost V 5 bases and J 3 bases; bases outside gene matches: 11. There are 16 residues in the CDR3. DNA of the CDR3: TGTGCCAGCAGCGGTCGGACAGGGCGGTCAGACACTGAAGCTTTCTTT. It yields the protein CASSGRTGRSDTEAFF.

The V call is TRBV19, the J call TRBJ2-7; possibly TRBD2 for D (7 bases). This CDR3 contains 15 residues. V was trimmed by 6 bases and J by 5 bases, leaving 20 bases between them. CDR1 is LNHDA, CDR2 SQIVND, per germline (reference sequence). CDR3 in amino acids: CASSKKARGLNEQYF. CDR3 nucleotides: TGTGCCAGTAGCAAAAAAGCCAGGGGACTAAACGAGCAGTACTTC.

This chain connects TRBV21-1 to TRBJ1-1; the table's D gene call, TRBD1, was not cross checked with the DNA. TRBV21-1 is a documented pseudogene. This CDR3 contains 18 residues. The CDR3: CASSKDTDIARMNTEAFF. CDR3 nucleotide sequence: TGTGCCAGCAGCAAAGATACGGACATTGCTAGAATGAACACTGAAGCTTTCTTT.

The chain recombines TRBV27 with TRBJ2-7, with unresolved D. The CDR3 covers 15 residues. CDR1 is MNHEY and CDR2 is SMNVEV in the germline V gene (reference sequence). Trimming pared 0 bases from V and 0 bases from J, leaving 9 bases between. In nucleotides, the CDR3 is TGTGCCAGCAGTTTATCGTTCCAAAACTCCTACGAGCAGTACTTC. The encoded protein is CASSLSFQNSYEQYF.

The chain uses TRBV19 and TRBJ1-2; D ambiguous. Germline loops: CDR1 LNHDA, CDR2 SQIVND (reference sequence). The CDR3 is made up of 15 amino acids. Between the trimmed V and J ends, which lost 3 bases and 3 bases, there was a span of 14 bases. The DNA of the CDR3 is TGTGCCAGTAGTATGGTAGGAGGAGATTACTATGGCTACACCTTC. It translates to CASSMVGGDYYGYTF.

CDR3: CASSLGYYGYTF. DNA for the CDR3: TGTGCCAGCAGCTTAGGATACTATGGCTACACCTTC. V is TRBV7-2 and J is TRBJ1-2; D gene ambiguous. CDR3 length: 12 amino acids. Germline CDR1 and CDR2: SGHTA and FQGNSA. With 1 base removed from V and 3 bases from J, the gap between germline ends came to 3 bases.

The chain carries TRBV6-5 and TRBJ1-1; D remains ambiguous. The CDR3 runs 15 residues. Germline V gene data show CDR1 as MNHEY and CDR2 as SVGAGI. Trimming shortened V by 2 bases and J by 4 bases, and 14 bases separated the two germline ends. The CDR3 DNA sequence: TGTGCCAGCAGTTACGTCAGCCCGAGGAGCACTGAAGCTTTCTTT. Amino acids: CASSYVSPRSTEAFF.

The V gene is TRBV6-5, the J gene TRBJ1-6; 9 bases fit TRBD1. Germline CDR1 and CDR2: MNHEY and SVGAGI. The V gene end was trimmed by 2 bases and the J gene end by 8 bases; junction bases not matched to a gene: 7. The CDR3 contains 16 residues. CDR3 sequence reads: CASSYETGGEYSPLHF. The CDR3 region has the DNA TGTGCCAGCAGTTACGAGACAGGGGGTGAATATTCACCCCTCCACTTT.

The chain carries TRBV5-1 and TRBJ1-1, with D possibly TRBD1 on 6 matching bases. The V and J ends lost 0 bases and 2 bases respectively, with 11 bases between them. This CDR3 contains 15 residues. The germline gives CDR1 SGHRS, CDR2 YFSETQ. The CDR3 region is CASSLGGGGNTEAFF. CDR3 coding DNA: TGCGCCAGCAGCTTGGGAGGCGGGGGCAACACTGAAGCTTTCTTT.